This T cell receptor beta chain was recovered during a study of cytomegalovirus exposure and HLA in healthy donors. Study-level points and caveats: Researchers counted around 150 TCR beta chains as cytomegalovirus-associated.

The PCR was carried out with 60 Vbeta primers and 13 Jbeta primers. The table came from immunoSEQ multiplex PCR; TCRdb's copy has only in-frame clones and leaves some out. Here the sample spans about 69,000 clones, 65% to 70% being singletons. Remarks on this clone: The antigen remains unidentified.

Trimming shortened V by 2 bases and J by 1 base, and 9 bases separated the two germline ends. The CDR3 extends over 14 amino acids. Germline V gives CDR1 MNHEY, CDR2 SMNVEV (reference sequence). The clonotype comes from a woman under 40 in good health and CMV-seronegative. The sequenced sample consisted of PBMCs. The chain recombines TRBV27 with TRBJ2-7; D is undetermined. CDR3 bases: TGTGCCAGCAGTTTAAAGACGGGTTCCTACGAGCAGTACTTC. It yields the protein CASSLKTGSYEQYF.